This T cell receptor beta chain was sequenced during a study of T cells in Graves' hyperthyroidism and ophthalmopathy. Study outcomes and limitations: Through a model of 13 V-J features, ophthalmopathy was separated from stable hyperthyroidism.

The CDR3 has 14 residues. The germline V and J ends were trimmed by 2 bases and 1 base, with 5 bases remaining between them. The V gene's germline CDR1 is LGHDT and CDR2 YNNKEL (reference sequence). This clonotype was detected many times. Its specificity is unknown. Using RNA transcripts as the source, TCR beta CDR3 regions were amplified. When the TCR CDR3 underwent first-round RT-PCR, the HTBI primer set was used. TCRdb ran MiXCR on the multiplex PCR reads and lists one entry per CDR3 protein. The data hold about 640,000 distinct CDR3 sequences, with around 21% observed a single time. The rearrangement links TRBV3-1 to TRBJ2-2; D may be TRBD2 (5 bases). The clonotype was recovered from a man younger than 45 with Graves' ophthalmopathy. The sequenced sample consisted of blood. This chain's CDR3 is CASSQSGNTGELFF. Here the CDR3 DNA reads TGTGCCAGCAGCCAAAGCGGGAACACCGGGGAGCTGTTTTTT.